This is a list of T cell receptor beta chains from one sample in a study of blood T cell repertoires in COVID-19. TCRdb keeps only in-frame clones here, not all; method: immunoSEQ multiplex PCR. The sample yields a few hundred thousand clones, 88% seen once. Sequenced material: peripheral blood. All receptors derive from a human donor in a cohort sampled during active COVID-19. CDR3s include the opening cysteine and the closing phenylalanine or tryptophan. D genes are given only for firm matches. Clone size is given for some rows only: seen once, a few or many times, or a class if the clone is expanded.

D: TRBD1; size: .; V: TRBV5-5; length: 16; J: TRBJ1-2; DNA: TGTGCCAGCAGCTTCCAATGGGACAGCTCTAACTATGGCTACACCTTC; CDR3: CASSFQWDSSNYGYTF
D: .; size: .; V: TRBV19; length: 12; J: TRBJ1-2; DNA: TGTGCCAGTAGTCCGAGGGGGATTGACTACACCTTC; CDR3: CASSPRGIDYTF
D: .; size: few; V: TRBV12-3/TRBV12-4; length: 13; J: TRBJ1-1; DNA: TGTGCCAGCAGTTTAGGAGCGACCACTGAAGCTTTCTTT; CDR3: CASSLGATTEAFF
D: .; size: .; V: TRBV19; length: 12; J: TRBJ2-7; DNA: TGTGCCAGTAGACCATCCGAGGGCGAGCAGTACTTC; CDR3: CASRPSEGEQYF
D: TRBD1; size: .; V: TRBV29-1; length: 13; J: TRBJ1-6; DNA: TGCACCGTAAAAACGAACAGGGGTTCACCCCTCCACTTT; CDR3: CTVKTNRGSPLHF
D: .; size: .; V: TRBV7-8; length: 13; J: TRBJ1-1; DNA: TGTGCCAGCAGCTTTGAGTGGAACACTGAAGCTTTCTTT; CDR3: CASSFEWNTEAFF
D: TRBD2; size: .; V: TRBV9; length: 17; J: TRBJ2-1; DNA: TGTGCCAGCAGCCCTTGGACTAGCGGGGGGGCTTACAATGAGCAGTTCTTC; CDR3: CASSPWTSGGAYNEQFF
D: TRBD2; size: .; V: TRBV7-3; length: 14; J: TRBJ2-2; DNA: TGTGCCAGCAGCTTAGAAACTAGCGGAGGGGAGCTGTTTTTT; CDR3: CASSLETSGGELFF
D: TRBD2; size: .; V: TRBV25-1; length: 18; J: TRBJ2-1; DNA: TGTGCCAGCAGTGAATCGGGGACTAGCGGGGGCTCCTACAATGAGCAGTTCTTC; CDR3: CASSESGTSGGSYNEQFF
D: .; size: once; V: TRBV20-1; length: 11; J: TRBJ2-7; DNA: TGCAGTGCTAGAGATATCAGAGGGCAGTACTTC; CDR3: CSARDIRGQYF
D: TRBD2; size: .; V: TRBV27; length: 15; J: TRBJ2-3; DNA: TGTGCCAGCAGGCGGGGGGGCCGATTCTCAGATACGCAGTATTTT; CDR3: CASRRGGRFSDTQYF
D: .; size: .; V: TRBV7-9; length: 14; J: TRBJ2-7; DNA: TGTGCCAGCAGCTCCACCGCACTACCCTACGAGCAGTACTTC; CDR3: CASSSTALPYEQYF
D: TRBD1; size: .; V: TRBV7-8; length: 15; J: TRBJ1-6; DNA: TGTGCCAGCACTAGGGGGCAGGGTCCTAATTCACCCCTCCACTTT; CDR3: CASTRGQGPNSPLHF
D: .; size: .; V: TRBV10-3; length: 13; J: TRBJ1-1; DNA: TGTGCCATCCCCCGGGGGAAACACACTGAAGCTTTCTTT; CDR3: CAIPRGKHTEAFF
D: TRBD1; size: .; V: TRBV4-2; length: 18; J: TRBJ1-1; DNA: TGTGCCAGCAGCCCCCGACAGGGGCAATCGGACGAAGGGACTGAAGCTTTCTTT; CDR3: CASSPRQGQSDEGTEAFF
D: .; size: .; V: TRBV3-1/TRBV3-2; length: 14; J: TRBJ2-5; DNA: TGTGCCAGCAGCCAGGACTCCGGGACTGAGGCCCAGTACTTC; CDR3: CASSQDSGTEAQYF
D: TRBD2; size: few; V: TRBV12-5; length: 19; J: TRBJ2-7; DNA: TGTGCTAGTGGTTTGGGTCACCGGGGACTAGCGGGGGCAACCTACGAGCAGTACTTC; CDR3: CASGLGHRGLAGATYEQYF
D: .; size: .; V: TRBV24-1; length: 10; J: TRBJ2-1; DNA: TGTGCCACCAGTGATATTCCGGGGGTCTTC; CDR3: CATSDIPGVF
D: .; size: .; V: TRBV7-9; length: 14; J: TRBJ1-2; DNA: TGTGCCAGCAGTTCATCGACAGTCAACTATGGCTACACCTTC; CDR3: CASSSSTVNYGYTF
D: .; size: .; V: TRBV5-4; length: 12; J: TRBJ2-3; DNA: TGTGCCAGCACTTCGCAGGGAGATACGCAGTATTTT; CDR3: CASTSQGDTQYF
D: TRBD2; size: many; V: TRBV19; length: 15; J: TRBJ2-7; DNA: TGTGCCAGTAGTAAGCAGCCAAGCGGGAGCTACGAGCAGTACTTC; CDR3: CASSKQPSGSYEQYF
D: TRBD1; size: .; V: TRBV19; length: 13; J: TRBJ2-7; DNA: TGTCATAGGGGGCCCGACGCCCTCTACGAGCAGTACTTC; CDR3: CHRGPDALYEQYF
D: TRBD1; size: .; V: TRBV28; length: 15; J: TRBJ1-4; DNA: TGTGCCAGCAGCCCCTTTGGGACAGGGAGTGAAAAACTGTTTTTT; CDR3: CASSPFGTGSEKLFF
D: .; size: .; V: TRBV9; length: 12; J: TRBJ2-3; DNA: TGTGCCAGCAGCGGGGGAGGAGATACGCAGTATTTT; CDR3: CASSGGGDTQYF